These T cell receptor delta chains were read from a single sample in a study of gamma-delta T cells after stem cell transplantation. TCRdb reanalysed the RT-PCR reads with CATT. The sample includes some 12,000 delta-chain clones, less than 50% of them seen just once. What was sequenced was gamma-delta T cells. Every receptor here comes from a human donor. It is not recorded whose cells these are; they may come from a transplant donor. CDR3s include the opening cysteine and the closing phenylalanine or tryptophan. D genes are given only for firm matches. The size of a clone is reported for some rows only, either as once, few or many, or as a class for expanded clones.

CDR3 protein	CDR3 DNA	V gene	clone size	J gene	D gene
CAFPFHTDKLIF	TGTGCCTTTCCCTTTCACACCGATAAACTCATCTTT	TRDV3	-	TRDJ1	-
CACDKVGPPLAWDTRQMFF	TGTGCCTGTGACAAGGTGGGGCCCCCCCTGGCCTGGGACACCCGACAGATGTTTTTC	TRDV2	few	TRDJ3	-
CACDTHPRADKLIF	TGTGCCTGTGACACTCACCCTAGGGCCGATAAACTCATCTTT	TRDV2	few	TRDJ1	-
CALGGDLLLGDTGTGTDKLIF	TGTGCTCTTGGGGGGGACCTCCTACTGGGGGATACGGGCACTGGGACCGATAAACTCATCTTT	TRDV1	few	TRDJ1	TRDD3
CACETGWGIRSSWDTRQMFF	TGTGCCTGTGAGACCGGCTGGGGGATACGAAGCTCCTGGGACACCCGACAGATGTTTTTC	TRDV2	-	TRDJ3	TRDD3
CASLTGRIQDSWDARQMFF	TGTGCCTCCCTAACGGGGAGGATACAGGACTCCTGGGACGCCCGACAAATGTTTTTC	TRDV3	-	TRDJ3	-
CASLGLPTVLGDSYYTDKLIF	TGTGCCTCCCTGGGCCTTCCTACGGTACTGGGGGACTCCTACTACACCGATAAACTCATCTTT	TRDV3	few	TRDJ1	-
CACDTGCCRRYWETLGAQLFF	TGTGCCTGTGACACGGGGTGCTGCAGAAGGTATTGGGAGACACTGGGAGCACAACTCTTCTTT	TRDV2	-	TRDJ2	-
CASVITSYGWEHDKLIF	TGTGCCTCTGTTATTACTTCCTACGGCTGGGAGCACGATAAACTCATCTTT	TRDV3	-	TRDJ1	TRDD2
CACDTAMLGGYPNTWDTRQMFF	TGTGCCTGTGACACCGCGATGTTAGGGGGATACCCTAATACCTGGGACACCCGACAGATGTTTTTC	TRDV2	-	TRDJ3	TRDD3
CAFGSLALRWDTGNKLIF	TGTGCCTTTGGATCTCTAGCCCTACGTTGGGATACGGGCAATAAACTCATCTTT	TRDV3	few	TRDJ1	TRDD3
CAFSPRRGRTYTDKLIF	TGTGCCTTTAGCCCGCGTAGGGGCCGGACGTACACCGATAAACTCATCTTT	TRDV3	-	TRDJ1	-
CALGFFFLRGGIPLWTAQLFF	TGTGCTCTTGGGTTTTTCTTCCTACGAGGGGGGATACCATTATGGACAGCACAACTCTTCTTT	TRDV1	-	TRDJ2	-
CACDPRLSLTAQLFF	TGTGCCTGTGATCCACGCCTCTCTTTGACAGCGCAACTCTTCTTT	TRDV2	-	TRDJ2	-